The 24 T cell receptor beta chains presented below share a single source sample, sequenced in a study of T cell repertoires in cytomegalovirus infection. TCRdb passed the reads through MiXCR, listing each CDR3 protein once. This sample yields hundreds of thousands of distinct CDR3 sequences, of which approximately 9.5% are seen a single time; around 4% belongs to the top ten. Sequences were obtained from PBMCs. All receptors derive from a human donor in good health (CMV status not recorded). Some clones in this sample may be carry-over from other donors' samples.

This clonotype was observed a few times. The J gene is TRBJ2-5, the V gene TRBV29-1; TRBD1 agrees at 8 bases. Germline V gene lookup returns CDR1 SQVTM and CDR2 ANQGSEA. With 6 bases clipped from V and 6 bases from J, the junction kept 6 bases outside the gene matches. CDR3 size: 12 residues. The CDR3 nucleotides are TGCAGCGTCGGCGGACAGGGAAAGACCCAGTACTTC. Translating gives CSVGGQGKTQYF. The full variable domain, with the rest looked up from reference TRBV29-1 and TRBJ2-5, is SAVISQKPSRDICQRGTSLTIQCQVDSQVTMMFWYRQQPGQSLTLIATANQGSEATYESGFVIDKFPISRPNLTFSTLTVSNMSPEDSSIYLCSVGGQGKTQYFGPGTRLLVL.

The V gene is TRBV13, the J gene TRBJ2-1, with 9 bases matching TRBD2. Germline V gives CDR1 PRHDT, CDR2 FYEKMQ (reference sequence). Trimming removed 0 bases from V and 6 bases from J; junction bases left unmatched: 6. The length of the CDR3 is 16 residues. CDR3 sequence: CASSLGGSGRSNEQFF. In nucleotides, the CDR3 is TGTGCCAGCAGCTTAGGTGGTAGCGGGAGATCCAATGAGCAGTTCTTC.

This clonotype was seen repeatedly, ten times or more. The V and J genes are TRBV5-6 and TRBJ1-3, with TRBD1 matching over 8 bases. CDR1 SGHDT and CDR2 YYEEEE come from the germline V gene. The length of the CDR3 is 15 residues. Germline trimming cut 1 base from V and 2 bases from J; bases unmatched to any gene: 2. CDR3 sequence (DNA): TGTGCCAGCAGCTTGTTGGACAGGGCTGGAAACACCATATATTTT. Encoded protein: CASSLLDRAGNTIYF.

This sequence joins TRBV7-6 and TRBJ2-7; 11 bases are shared with TRBD1. CDR3 length equals 14 residues. Germline V gene sequence: CDR1 SGHVS, CDR2 FNYEAQ. V lost 5 bases and J lost 7; bases outside the gene matches: 7. The CDR3 DNA sequence: TGTGCCAGCAGCCCGGACAGGGGGCAAAATGAGCAGTACTTC. Translating gives CASSPDRGQNEQYF.

The chain uses TRBV5-6 and TRBJ1-6; D remains ambiguous. Trimming took 4 bases from V and 5 from J, leaving 7 bases between them. The CDR3 length is 13 residues. Per the germline V gene, CDR1 is SGHDT and CDR2 is YYEEEE. The chain's CDR3 is CASSNQDNSPLHF. For the CDR3, the DNA is TGTGCCAGCAGCAACCAGGATAATTCACCCCTCCACTTT.

This clonotype was observed a handful of times. The gene calls are TRBV4-1 and TRBJ1-1, with no clear D. CDR3 length: 16 residues. The germline V and J ends were trimmed by 0 bases and 0 bases, with 11 bases remaining between them. CDR1 and CDR2 from the germline V gene are MGHRA and YSYEKL. CDR3: CASSQEQIHMNTEAFF. CDR3 sequence (DNA): TGCGCCAGCAGCCAAGAACAGATACATATGAACACTGAAGCTTTCTTT.

The chain combines TRBV2 with TRBJ2-5; D remains unclear. Germline lookup yields CDR1 SNHLY and CDR2 FYNNEI. The length of the CDR3 is 12 residues. V was cut by 4 bases and J by 5 bases, with 8 bases left in between. The CDR3 nucleotides read TGTGCCAGCAGTGTCGTAATGGAGACCCAGTACTTC. Its protein is CASSVVMETQYF.

The sample holds many counts of this clonotype. The chain employs TRBV7-2 and TRBJ2-3, with 9 positions matching TRBD1. CDR3 length: 14 amino acids. Germline-derived CDR1 and CDR2 are SGHTA and FQGNSA. With 8 bases clipped from V and 5 bases from J, the junction kept 8 bases outside the gene matches. The CDR3 spells CASRGTGYRDTQYF. CDR3 nucleotides: TGTGCCAGCCGGGGGACAGGGTATAGAGATACGCAGTATTTT.

This clonotype was observed a few times. CDR3 region: CASSTGLADEQFF. The CDR3 region has the DNA TGTGCCAGTAGTACCGGACTAGCGGATGAGCAGTTCTTC. The gene calls are TRBV19 and TRBJ2-1; TRBD2 aligns across 10 bases. The germline CDR1 and CDR2 sequences are LNHDA and SQIVND (reference sequence). CDR3 length equals 13 residues. V gave up 4 bases and J gave up 8 bases; unmatched junction bases: 2. The variable domain in full, completed from reference TRBV19 and TRBJ2-1, reads DGGITQSPKYLFRKEGQNVTLSCEQNLNHDAMYWYRQDPGQGLRLIYYSQIVNDFQKGDIAEGYSVSREKKESFPLTVTSAQKNPTAFYLCASSTGLADEQFFGPGTRLTVL.

The sample holds many counts of this clonotype. This chain joins TRBV7-2 and TRBJ1-2, with TRBD1 matching 7 bases. After removal of 1 base from V and 8 bases from J, the junction contained 13 bases not matched to a gene. The length of the CDR3 is 16 residues. Germline V gene lookup returns CDR1 SGHTA and CDR2 FQGNSA. The CDR3 sequence: CASSLEPHRGARGYTF. The CDR3 DNA is TGTGCCAGCAGCTTAGAACCCCACAGGGGCGCCCGGGGCTACACCTTC.

Regarding this clonotype: An end of the junction does not agree with germline; a read error may underlie this. The rearrangement links TRBV7-9 to TRBJ1-2, with a possible D match to TRBD1 (6 bases). CDR3 length equals 13 residues. Looked up from germline, CDR1 is SEHNR and CDR2 is FQNEAQ (reference sequence). DNA of the CDR3: TGTGACAGCAGCTCACCTCGGACAGCTGTGAAAACCTTC. It specifies CDSSSPRTAVKTF. The full variable domain, in which reference TRBV7-9 and TRBJ1-2 provide the parts outside the CDR3, is DTGVSQNPRHKITKRGQNVTFRCDPISEHNRLYWYRQTLGQGPEFLTYFQNEAQLEKSRLLSDRFSAERPKGSFSTLEIQRTEQGDSAMYLCDSSSPRTAVKTFGSGTRLTVV.

The CDR3, as DNA: TGTGCCAGCAGTTACGGCAGCGATAGCAATCAGCCCCAGCATTTT. It codes for CASSYGSDSNQPQHF. V usage is TRBV6-2 or TRBV6-3 and J usage is TRBJ1-5, with unresolved D. The V gene lost 2 bases and the J gene lost 0 bases, with 8 bases spanning the gap. From germline, CDR1 is MNHEY and CDR2 SVGEGT. The length of the CDR3 is 15 residues.

V and J are TRBV19 and TRBJ1-5, with D uncertain. Trimming took off 9 bases at V and 5 bases at J, with 23 bases between the two ends. This CDR3 region has 16 residues. Germline V gene data show CDR1 as LNHDA and CDR2 as SQIVND (reference sequence). This CDR3 reads CASNESGRPGYQPQHF. The CDR3 DNA reads TGTGCCAGCAACGAGAGTGGCAGGCCGGGATATCAGCCCCAGCATTTT. Combining the CDR3 with reference TRBV19 and TRBJ1-5 gives the whole variable domain DGGITQSPKYLFRKEGQNVTLSCEQNLNHDAMYWYRQDPGQGLRLIYYSQIVNDFQKGDIAEGYSVSREKKESFPLTVTSAQKNPTAFYLCASNESGRPGYQPQHFGDGTRLSIL.

This clonotype was recorded a few times. The gene calls are TRBV19 and TRBJ1-2, with 11 positions matching TRBD1. With V trimmed by 8 bases and J by 4 bases, 6 bases remained unmatched. The germline gives CDR1 LNHDA, CDR2 SQIVND (reference sequence). There are 14 residues in the CDR3. This chain's CDR3 is CASGTGGILYGYTF. Here the CDR3 DNA reads TGTGCCAGTGGGACAGGGGGTATTCTCTATGGCTACACCTTC.

This chain connects TRBV6-5 to TRBJ2-7; D gene ambiguous. The CDR3 loop spans 12 amino acids. The ends were cut back, 6 bases at V and 6 bases at J, with 12 bases in the middle. CDR1 and CDR2 from the germline V gene are MNHEY and SVGAGI. The CDR3 protein is CASRPPSSEQYF. CDR3 DNA: TGTGCCAGCAGGCCCCCCAGTTCCGAGCAGTACTTC.

This clonotype was seen repeatedly, ten times or more. This sequence joins TRBV11-3 and TRBJ2-2; TRBD1 matches at 9 bases. Germline V CDR1 and CDR2: SGHNT, YENEEA. This CDR3 comprises 15 residues. V was pared by 6 bases and J by 7 bases, with 9 bases of the junction left unmatched. In DNA form, the CDR3 reads TGTGCCAGCAGTGGGACAGGGATAATGGTCGGGGAGCTGTTTTTT. The encoded protein is CASSGTGIMVGELFF.

The rearrangement links TRBV15 to TRBJ1-1, with no clear D. The V end lost 3 bases, the J end lost 12 bases, and 17 bases lay between the germline ends. This CDR3 is 13 amino acids long. Germline V gene data show CDR1 as LNHNV and CDR2 as YYDKDF (reference sequence). CDR3 in DNA: TGTGCCACCAGCAGTGAGGGCAGGTGGTTTACTTTCTTT. This translates into CATSSEGRWFTFF.

Ten or more counts support this clonotype. The chain is built from TRBV12-3 or TRBV12-4 and TRBJ2-1, with a tentative D call TRBD1 (5 bases). V was pared by 5 bases and J by 7 bases, with 21 bases between. This CDR3 comprises 16 residues. Here the CDR3 DNA reads TGTGCCAGCAGTCCCTTTGGGTGGGGCCGCTTGAATGAGCAGTTCTTC. This sequence encodes CASSPFGWGRLNEQFF.

This clonotype was observed at least ten times. The CDR3 loop is CASSEIPGLTDTQYF. For the CDR3, the DNA is TGTGCCAGCAGTGAAATTCCGGGACTCACAGATACGCAGTATTTT. The V and J genes are TRBV6-5 and TRBJ2-3, with a tentative D call TRBD2 (6 bases). V was trimmed by 5 bases and J by 2 bases, leaving 14 bases between them. Germline CDR1 and CDR2: MNHEY and SVGAGI. The CDR3 loop spans 15 amino acids.

This clonotype was detected a few times. The rearrangement joins TRBV7-2 to TRBJ2-1; 9 nucleotides align to TRBD2. CDR3 length: 17 amino acids. Trimming took 1 base from V and 10 from J; bases not matched to a gene: 14. Germline CDR1 SGHTA, CDR2 FQGNSA. This CDR3 is CASSLGGYAGGRREQFF. In DNA form, the CDR3 reads TGTGCCAGCAGCTTAGGGGGCTATGCGGGGGGGAGGAGGGAGCAGTTCTTC.

A few counts support this clonotype. This chain links TRBV11-2 with TRBJ2-7; possibly TRBD2 for D (5 bases). V was cut by 5 bases and J by 0 bases, with 11 bases left in between. The length of the CDR3 is 14 residues. Germline loops: CDR1 SGHAT, CDR2 FQNNGV. For the CDR3, the DNA is TGTGCCAGCAGCCGGGAACGAGGCTCCTACGAGCAGTACTTC. Translated, it gives CASSRERGSYEQYF. Looking up the rest from reference TRBV11-2 and TRBJ2-7 gives the full variable domain: EAGVAQSPRYKIIEKRQSVAFWCNPISGHATLYWYQQILGQGPKLLIQFQNNGVVDDSQLPKDRFSAERLKGVDSTLKIQPAKLEDSAVYLCASSRERGSYEQYFGPGTRLTVT.

This clonotype occurred many times. The rearrangement uses TRBV11-2 and TRBJ2-1; the match to TRBD2 covers 10 bases. The CDR3 totals 15 residues. The junction had 11 bases not matched to a gene; V was cut back by 5 bases and J by 10 bases. The germline V gene has CDR1 SGHAT and CDR2 FQNNGV. The CDR3 region is CASSRPGLAVQEQFF. The CDR3 DNA sequence: TGTGCCAGCAGCCGCCCCGGACTAGCGGTTCAAGAGCAGTTCTTC.

V gene TRBV15 combines with J gene TRBJ1-2; no firm D call. This CDR3 is 12 amino acids long. The V gene's germline CDR1 is LNHNV and CDR2 YYDKDF (reference sequence). V shed 5 bases and J shed 8 bases, with 12 bases lying between them. DNA for the CDR3: TGTGCCACCAGCGAAGGGAGGAACGGCTACACCTTC. Its protein is CATSEGRNGYTF.

The chain combines TRBV6-1 with TRBJ1-1; D possibly corresponds to TRBD1 (5 bases). Trimming took off 8 bases at V and 0 bases at J, with 13 bases between the two ends. Per germline, CDR1 MNHNS and CDR2 SASEGT. The CDR3 length is 14 residues. This chain's CDR3 is CASALRDLNTEAFF. The CDR3 nucleotides read TGTGCCAGCGCCCTCCGGGACTTGAACACTGAAGCTTTCTTT.